This T cell receptor (beta chain) was recovered during a study of blood T cell repertoires in COVID-19. The table came from immunoSEQ multiplex PCR; TCRdb's copy has only in-frame clones and leaves some out. Of some 200,000 clones in the sample, around 84% were seen once. The germline V gene encodes CDR1 LNHDA and CDR2 SQIVND (reference sequence). Losses at the gene ends were 2 bases for V and 7 bases for J; bases not matched to a gene: 11. The CDR3 contains 16 residues. This clonotype originated in a woman in her thirties or forties who had recovered from COVID-19. The chain carries TRBV19 and TRBJ2-1, with TRBD1 matching 7 bases. Sequenced input: peripheral blood. Here the CDR3 reads CASSIRQGIGQNEQFF. CDR3 DNA: TGTGCCAGTAGTATAAGACAGGGAATCGGTCAGAATGAGCAGTTCTTC.